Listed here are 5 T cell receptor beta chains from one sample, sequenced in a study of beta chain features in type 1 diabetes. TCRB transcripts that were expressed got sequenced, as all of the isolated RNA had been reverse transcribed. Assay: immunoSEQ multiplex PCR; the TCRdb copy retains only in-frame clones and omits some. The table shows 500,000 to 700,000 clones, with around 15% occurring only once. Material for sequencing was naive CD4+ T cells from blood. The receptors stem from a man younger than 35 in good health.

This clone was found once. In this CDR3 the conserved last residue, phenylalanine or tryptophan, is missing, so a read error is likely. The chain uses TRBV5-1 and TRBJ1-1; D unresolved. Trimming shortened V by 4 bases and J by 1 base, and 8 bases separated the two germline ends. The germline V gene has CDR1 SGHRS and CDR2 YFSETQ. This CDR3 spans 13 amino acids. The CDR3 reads CASSLNPNTEAFL. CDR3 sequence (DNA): TGCGCCAGCAGCCTCAACCCGAACACTGAAGCTTTCCTT.

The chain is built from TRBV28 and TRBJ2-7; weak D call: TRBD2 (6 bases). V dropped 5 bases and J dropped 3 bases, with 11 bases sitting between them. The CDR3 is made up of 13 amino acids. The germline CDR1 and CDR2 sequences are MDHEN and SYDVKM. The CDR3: CASSGGPGYEQYF. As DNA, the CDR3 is TGTGCCAGCAGTGGAGGGCCTGGCTACGAGCAGTACTTC.

CDR3 DNA: TGTGCCAGCAGTGAATATGGCAGGGCAAATTCACCCCTCCACTTT. This gives the protein CASSEYGRANSPLHF. The chain uses TRBV25-1 and TRBJ1-6, with D possibly TRBD1 on 5 matching bases. Trimming took 0 bases from V and 7 from J, leaving 10 bases between them. CDR3 size: 15 residues. The germline gives CDR1 MGHDK, CDR2 SYGVNS.

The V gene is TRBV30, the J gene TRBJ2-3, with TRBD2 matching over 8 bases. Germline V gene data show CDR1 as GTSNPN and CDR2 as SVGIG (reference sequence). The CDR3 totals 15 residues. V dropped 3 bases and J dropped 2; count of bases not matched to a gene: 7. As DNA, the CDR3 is TGTGCCTGGAGCCGGGCGGGGGGTTACACAGATACGCAGTATTTT. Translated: CAWSRAGGYTDTQYF.

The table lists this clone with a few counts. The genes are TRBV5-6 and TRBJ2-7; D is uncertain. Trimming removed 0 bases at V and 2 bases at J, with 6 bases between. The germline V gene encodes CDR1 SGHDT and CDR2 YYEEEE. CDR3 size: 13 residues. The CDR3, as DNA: TGTGCCAGCAGCTTGGGATCCGCCTACGAGCAGTACTTC. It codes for CASSLGSAYEQYF.